Below, 16 T cell receptor beta chains from the same sample are listed, as sequenced in a study of CD8 T cells in ankylosing spondylitis. TCRdb called the 5' RACE reads again in MiXCR, with one record for every CDR3 protein. The sample has about 69,000 distinct CDR3 sequences, 5.3% seen once. Material: blood, either unsorted or a sorted T cell fraction (not recorded which). These receptors all stem from a male donor with ankylosing spondylitis or in good health (not recorded which).

This clonotype was picked up many times. The J gene is TRBJ2-5, the V gene TRBV6-1; 10 bases map to TRBD1. Losses at the gene ends were 5 bases for V and 4 bases for J; bases not matched to a gene: 10. Germline CDR1 and CDR2: MNHNS and SASEGT. The CDR3 is 16 residues long. CDR3 loop: CASSTKGQGHGETQYF. CDR3 coding DNA: TGTGCCAGCAGTACCAAGGGACAGGGGCATGGAGAGACCCAGTACTTC.

The chain joins TRBV28 to TRBJ2-2, with 8 bases lining up with TRBD2. CDR3 size: 15 residues. Per the germline V gene, CDR1 is MDHEN and CDR2 is SYDVKM. V shed 6 bases and J 0 bases; nucleotides not matched to a gene: 3. The CDR3 region has the DNA TGTGCCAGCAGCAAGGGACTAGCGAACACCGGGGAGCTGTTTTTT. This codes for CASSKGLANTGELFF.

This clonotype was observed at least ten times. This rearrangement joins TRBV10-1 to TRBJ2-1, with TRBD1 matching 9 bases. The CDR3 is 13 amino acids. Germline values: CDR1 WNHNN, CDR2 SYGVQD (reference sequence). Trimming removed 9 bases from V and 10 bases from J; junction bases left unmatched: 10. CDR3 sequence: CARNRDRVEEQFF. Here the CDR3 DNA reads TGCGCCAGAAACCGGGACAGGGTTGAAGAGCAGTTCTTC.

This clonotype was seen ten or more times. This chain joins TRBV12-3 or TRBV12-4 and TRBJ1-5; D is uncertain. The CDR3 length is 13 residues. The V end was cut by 0 bases, the J end by 7 bases, with 7 bases between. CDR3 protein: CASSLAFEQPQHF. CDR3 DNA: TGTGCCAGCAGTTTAGCGTTTGAACAGCCCCAGCATTTT.

At least ten counts were recorded for this clonotype. V gene TRBV7-9 combines with J gene TRBJ2-1; weak D call: TRBD1 (6 bases). With 5 bases removed from V and 1 base from J, the gap between germline ends came to 9 bases. The CDR3 spans 14 residues. In germline, CDR1 is SEHNR, CDR2 FQNEAQ (reference sequence). As DNA, the CDR3 is TGTGCCAGCAGCCGGGACATGTCCTACAATGAGCAGTTCTTC. Translation: CASSRDMSYNEQFF.

This clonotype turned up a few times. The V gene is TRBV11-2, the J gene TRBJ2-1, with D unclear. Germline V gene data show CDR1 as SGHAT and CDR2 as FQNNGV. Trimming stripped 7 bases from V and 7 bases from J, with 14 bases between. The CDR3 has 13 amino acids. The CDR3 nucleotides read TGTGCCAGCACCTCCCTGCCCCAAAATGAGCAGTTCTTC. The encoded protein is CASTSLPQNEQFF.

This clonotype showed up just a few times. It may be a read error: a sequence one base away is much more abundant. V and J are TRBV5-1 and TRBJ2-1; the match to TRBD2 covers 12 bases. Trimming cost V 3 bases and J 4 bases; bases outside gene matches: 2. The CDR3 spans 15 residues. Germline V lookup: CDR1 SGHRS, CDR2 YFSETQ. The CDR3 sequence is CASSSTSGGYNEQFF. CDR3 bases: TGCGCCAGCAGCTCGACTAGCGGGGGATACAATGAGCAGTTCTTC. The variable domain in full, completed from reference TRBV5-1 and TRBJ2-1, reads KAGVTQTPRYLIKTRGQQVTLSCSPISGHRSVSWYQQTPGQGLQFLFEYFSETQRNKGNFPGRFSGRQFSNSRSEMNVSTLELGDSALYLCASSSTSGGYNEQFFGPGTRLTVL.

There are many counts of this clonotype. The genes are TRBV5-8 and TRBJ2-1; a weak D match, TRBD1 (6 bases). The CDR3 runs 14 residues. Per germline, CDR1 SGHTS and CDR2 YDEGEE. The ends were cut back, 4 bases at V and 6 bases at J, with 14 bases in the middle. This chain's CDR3 is CASSPGGLFNEQFF. The CDR3 DNA reads TGTGCCAGCAGCCCTGGGGGCTTGTTCAATGAGCAGTTCTTC.

CDR3 sequence: CSISGASYNEQFF. The CDR3 DNA reads TGCAGCATCAGCGGGGCCTCCTACAATGAGCAGTTCTTC. The chain joins TRBV29-1 to TRBJ2-1; 7 bases are shared with TRBD2. Per germline, CDR1 SQVTM and CDR2 ANQGSEA. This CDR3 spans 13 amino acids. J gave up 0 bases and V 8 bases, and 4 bases lay outside the gene matches.

This clonotype was found a few times. This CDR3 reads CASSLTGQGVNTGELFF. In nucleotides, the CDR3 is TGTGCCAGCAGCCTTACTGGCCAAGGAGTGAACACCGGGGAGCTGTTTTTT. The rearrangement links TRBV7-3 to TRBJ2-2, with D unresolved. The length of the CDR3 is 17 residues. V was pared by 5 bases and J by 1 base, with 17 bases between. Germline values: CDR1 SGHTA, CDR2 FQGTGA.

The sample holds many counts of this clonotype. The chain has TRBV28 and TRBJ1-1; 8 bases agree with TRBD1. Looked up from germline, CDR1 is MDHEN and CDR2 is SYDVKM. V trimming: 6 bases; J trimming: 12 bases; junction bases outside the gene matches: 18. The CDR3 has 15 residues. This CDR3 reads CASRENRGSSAGTFF. In DNA form, the CDR3 reads TGTGCCAGCAGAGAGAACAGGGGGAGTTCAGCCGGAACTTTCTTT.

There are many counts of this clonotype. V and J are TRBV4-3 and TRBJ2-2; possibly TRBD1 for D (6 bases). This CDR3 region has 17 residues. CDR1 LGHNA and CDR2 YSLEER come from the germline V gene. Trimming pared 3 bases from V and 1 base from J, leaving 15 bases between. The CDR3 region has the DNA TGCGCCAGCAGCCACCCCACTGGGGGCCTGAACACCGGGGAGCTGTTTTTT. It codes for CASSHPTGGLNTGELFF.

This clonotype came up many times. The V and J genes are TRBV5-1 and TRBJ2-2, with 8 bases aligning to TRBD1. V gave up 2 bases and J gave up 0 bases; unmatched junction bases: 3. In germline, CDR1 is SGHRS, CDR2 YFSETQ. The CDR3 has 16 amino acids. The CDR3 here is CASSFGQGANTGELFF. The CDR3 DNA reads as TGCGCCAGCAGCTTTGGACAGGGCGCGAACACCGGGGAGCTGTTTTTT.

This clonotype was detected many times. The V gene is TRBV9, the J gene TRBJ2-1; 9 bases are shared with TRBD2. After removal of 0 bases from V and 6 bases from J, the junction contained 4 bases not matched to a gene. Germline assignment: CDR1 SGDLS and CDR2 YYNGEE. The CDR3 contains 15 residues. In DNA form, the CDR3 reads TGTGCCAGCAGCGTAGGCGGGGGGGCCTTCAATGAGCAGTTCTTC. Its protein is CASSVGGGAFNEQFF.

The sample holds many counts of this clonotype. The chain has TRBV5-1 and TRBJ1-1; 7 bases match TRBD1. The junction had 3 bases not matched to a gene; V was cut back by 5 bases and J by 5 bases. Per the germline V gene, CDR1 is SGHRS and CDR2 is YFSETQ. The CDR3 contains 12 residues. The CDR3 region has the DNA TGCGCCAGCAGTATGACAGGGACTGAAGCTTTCTTT. As protein: CASSMTGTEAFF.

This clonotype was detected many times. This rearrangement joins TRBV4-1 to TRBJ2-7; D possibly corresponds to TRBD2 (6 bases). Trimming cost V 4 bases and J 6 bases, with 19 bases left between them. Germline V lookup: CDR1 MGHRA, CDR2 YSYEKL. This CDR3 has 15 amino acids. In DNA form, the CDR3 reads TGCGCCAGCAGCCCTCATTCGGGGGAATCGGGCGAGCAGTACTTC. Translation gives CASSPHSGESGEQYF.